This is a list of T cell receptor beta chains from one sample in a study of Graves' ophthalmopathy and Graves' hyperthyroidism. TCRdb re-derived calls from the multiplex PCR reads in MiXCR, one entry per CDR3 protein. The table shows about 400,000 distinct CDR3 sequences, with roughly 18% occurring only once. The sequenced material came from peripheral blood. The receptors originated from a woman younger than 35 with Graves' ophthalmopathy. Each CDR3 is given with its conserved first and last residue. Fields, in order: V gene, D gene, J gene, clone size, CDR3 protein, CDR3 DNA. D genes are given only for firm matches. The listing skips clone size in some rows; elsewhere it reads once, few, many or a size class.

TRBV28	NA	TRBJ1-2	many	CASSLFHQGQGGYTF	TGTGCCAGCAGTTTATTTCATCAGGGGCAAGGAGGCTACACCTTC
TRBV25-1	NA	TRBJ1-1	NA	CASSERSSGMNTEAFF	TGTGCCAGCAGTGAGAGGTCCTCGGGGATGAACACTGAAGCTTTCTTT
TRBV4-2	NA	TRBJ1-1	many	CASSPVAGGGITEAFF	TGTGCCAGCAGCCCCGTAGCGGGGGGGGGAATCACTGAAGCTTTCTTT
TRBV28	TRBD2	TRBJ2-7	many	CASSSTSSGRVEQYF	TGTGCCAGCAGCTCCACCTCAAGCGGGAGGGTCGAGCAGTACTTC
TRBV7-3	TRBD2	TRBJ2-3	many	CASSLIAGGTDTQYF	TGTGCCAGCAGCTTAATAGCGGGGGGAACAGATACGCAGTATTTT
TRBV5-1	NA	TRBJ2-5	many	CASSFMEPETQYF	TGCGCCAGCAGCTTTATGGAACCAGAGACCCAGTACTTC
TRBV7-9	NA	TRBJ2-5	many	CASSFAVGGQETQYF	TGTGCCAGCAGCTTTGCAGTGGGGGGACAAGAGACCCAGTACTTC
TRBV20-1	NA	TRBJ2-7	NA	CSASTGSSIYEQYF	TGCAGTGCTAGTACAGGGTCCTCAATCTACGAGCAGTACTTC
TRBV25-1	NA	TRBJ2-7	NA	CASSAMTEKNYEQYF	TGTGCCAGCAGTGCCATGACAGAGAAGAACTACGAGCAGTACTTC
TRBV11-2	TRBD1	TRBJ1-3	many	CASSPSGTGIGNTIYF	TGTGCCAGCAGCCCCTCCGGGACAGGGATTGGAAACACCATATATTTT
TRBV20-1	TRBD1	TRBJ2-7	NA	CSGGQVDEQYF	TGCAGTGGGGGACAGGTCGACGAGCAGTACTTC
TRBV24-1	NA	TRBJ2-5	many	CATSDTGIGQETQYF	TGTGCCACCAGTGATACCGGGATCGGGCAAGAGACCCAGTACTTC
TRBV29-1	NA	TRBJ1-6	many	CSVGIDLNSPLHF	TGCAGCGTGGGAATCGACTTGAATTCACCCCTCCACTTT
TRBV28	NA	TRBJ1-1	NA	CASGEGLGAFF	TGTGCCAGCGGAGAGGGGTTAGGAGCTTTCTTT
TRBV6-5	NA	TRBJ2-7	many	CASSSSLSYEQYF	TGTGCCAGCAGTTCCTCACTCTCCTACGAGCAGTACTTC
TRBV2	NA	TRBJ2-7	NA	CASGLGIDPYEQYF	TGTGCCAGCGGACTCGGTATCGACCCCTACGAGCAGTACTTC